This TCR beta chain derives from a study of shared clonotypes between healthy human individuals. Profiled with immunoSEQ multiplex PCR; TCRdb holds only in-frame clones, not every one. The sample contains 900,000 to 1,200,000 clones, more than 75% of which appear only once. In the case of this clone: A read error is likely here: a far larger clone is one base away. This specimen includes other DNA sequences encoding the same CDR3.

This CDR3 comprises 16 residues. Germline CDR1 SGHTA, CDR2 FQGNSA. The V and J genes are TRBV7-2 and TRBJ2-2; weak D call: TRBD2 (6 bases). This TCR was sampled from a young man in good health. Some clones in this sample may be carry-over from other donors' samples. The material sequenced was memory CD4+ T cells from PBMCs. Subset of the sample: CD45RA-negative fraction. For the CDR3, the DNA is TGCGCCAGCAGCTTAGACGGGACTTCGAACACCGGGGAGCTGTTTTTT. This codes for CASSLDGTSNTGELFF.